This T cell receptor (beta chain) was recovered during a study of blood T cell repertoires in COVID-19. Across the study: The United States, Italy and Spain supplied acute and convalescent COVID-19 samples.

Profiled with immunoSEQ multiplex PCR; TCRdb holds only in-frame clones, not every one. The data hold approximately 260,000 clones, with roughly four fifths observed a single time. This clone has at least ten counts. From germline, CDR1 is SGHTA and CDR2 FQGNSA. The CDR3 sequence is 18 residues long. V lost 4 bases and J 3 bases, leaving 22 bases between the germline ends. The rearrangement joins TRBV7-2 to TRBJ1-3, with D possibly matching TRBD1 (5 bases). The receptor comes from a woman of 80 years or more with acute or convalescent COVID-19. The sequenced material came from peripheral blood. This CDR3 is CASSSGPGRGADGNTIYF. In DNA form, the CDR3 reads TGTGCCAGCAGCTCAGGTCCGGGGAGGGGCGCCGATGGAAACACCATATATTTT.